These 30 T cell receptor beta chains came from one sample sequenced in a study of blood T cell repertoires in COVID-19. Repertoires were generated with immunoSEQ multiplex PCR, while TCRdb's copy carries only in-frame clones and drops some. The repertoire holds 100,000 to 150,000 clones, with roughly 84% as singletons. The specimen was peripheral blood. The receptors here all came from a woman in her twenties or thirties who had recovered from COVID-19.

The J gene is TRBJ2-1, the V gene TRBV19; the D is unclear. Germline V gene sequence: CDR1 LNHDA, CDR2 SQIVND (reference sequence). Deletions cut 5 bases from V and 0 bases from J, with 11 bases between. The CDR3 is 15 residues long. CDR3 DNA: TGTGCCAGTAGTCCGGGTTCAAGCTCCTACAATGAGCAGTTCTTC. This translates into CASSPGSSSYNEQFF.

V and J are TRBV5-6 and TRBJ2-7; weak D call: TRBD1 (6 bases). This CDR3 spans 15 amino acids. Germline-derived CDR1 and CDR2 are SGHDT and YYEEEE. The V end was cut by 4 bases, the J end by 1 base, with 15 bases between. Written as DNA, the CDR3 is TGTGCCAGCAGCCGCGAGACAGGAGCGTCCTACGAGCAGTACTTC. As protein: CASSRETGASYEQYF.

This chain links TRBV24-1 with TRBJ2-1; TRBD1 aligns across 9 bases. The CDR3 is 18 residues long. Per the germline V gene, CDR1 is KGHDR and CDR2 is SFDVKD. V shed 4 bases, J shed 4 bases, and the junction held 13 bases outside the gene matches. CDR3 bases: TGTGCCACCAGTGACAGTCCCGGGACAGGGTCCAGGTACAATGAGCAGTTCTTC. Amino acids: CATSDSPGTGSRYNEQFF.

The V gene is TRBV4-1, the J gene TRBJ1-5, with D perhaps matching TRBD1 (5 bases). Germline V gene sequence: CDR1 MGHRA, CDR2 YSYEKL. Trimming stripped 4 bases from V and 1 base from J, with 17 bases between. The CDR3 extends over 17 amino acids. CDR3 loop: CASSRIISGLSNQPQHF. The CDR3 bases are TGCGCCAGCAGCCGAATTATCTCAGGGCTGAGCAATCAGCCCCAGCATTTT.

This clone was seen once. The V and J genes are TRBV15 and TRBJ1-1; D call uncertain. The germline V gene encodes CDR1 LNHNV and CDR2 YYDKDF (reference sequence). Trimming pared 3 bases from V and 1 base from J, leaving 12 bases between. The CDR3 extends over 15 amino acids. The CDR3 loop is CATSSPQEENTEAFF. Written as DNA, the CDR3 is TGTGCCACCAGCAGCCCTCAGGAAGAGAACACTGAAGCTTTCTTT.

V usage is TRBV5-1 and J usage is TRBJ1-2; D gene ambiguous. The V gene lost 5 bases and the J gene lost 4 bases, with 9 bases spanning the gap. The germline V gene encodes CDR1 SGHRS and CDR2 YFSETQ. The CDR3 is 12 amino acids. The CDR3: CASSIDTYGYTF. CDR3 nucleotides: TGCGCCAGCAGTATCGACACCTATGGCTACACCTTC.

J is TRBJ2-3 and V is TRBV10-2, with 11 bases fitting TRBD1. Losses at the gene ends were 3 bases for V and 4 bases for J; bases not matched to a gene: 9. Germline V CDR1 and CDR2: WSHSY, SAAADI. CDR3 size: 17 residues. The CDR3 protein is CASSDIRTGGLADTQYF. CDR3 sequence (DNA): TGCGCCAGCAGTGATATCCGGACAGGGGGCCTCGCAGATACGCAGTATTTT.

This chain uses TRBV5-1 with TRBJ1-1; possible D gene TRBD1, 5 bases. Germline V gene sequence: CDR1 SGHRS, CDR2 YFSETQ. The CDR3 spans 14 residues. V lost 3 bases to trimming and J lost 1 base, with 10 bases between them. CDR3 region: CASSSRTPNTEAFF. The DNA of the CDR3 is TGCGCCAGCAGCTCCAGGACACCGAACACTGAAGCTTTCTTT.

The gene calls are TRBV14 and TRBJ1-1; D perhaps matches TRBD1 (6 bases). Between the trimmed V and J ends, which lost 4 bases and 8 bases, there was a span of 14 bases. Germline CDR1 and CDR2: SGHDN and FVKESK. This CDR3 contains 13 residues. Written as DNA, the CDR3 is TGTGCCAGCAGCCCCCGGGCCCAGGGGGAAGCTTTCTTT. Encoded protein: CASSPRAQGEAFF.

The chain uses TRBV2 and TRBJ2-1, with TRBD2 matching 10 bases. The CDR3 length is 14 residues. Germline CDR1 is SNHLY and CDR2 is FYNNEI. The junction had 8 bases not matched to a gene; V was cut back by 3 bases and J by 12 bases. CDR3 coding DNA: TGTGCCAGCAGTGAGTCAGCGGGGGGGCCTGGGCAGTTCTTC. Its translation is CASSESAGGPGQFF.

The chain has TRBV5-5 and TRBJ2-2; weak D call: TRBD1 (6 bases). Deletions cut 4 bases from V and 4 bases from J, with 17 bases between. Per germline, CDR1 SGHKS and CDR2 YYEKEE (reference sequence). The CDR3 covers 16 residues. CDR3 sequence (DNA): TGTGCCAGCAGCCCCGAGCGTGGACAGCCCACCGGGGAGCTGTTTTTT. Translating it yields CASSPERGQPTGELFF.

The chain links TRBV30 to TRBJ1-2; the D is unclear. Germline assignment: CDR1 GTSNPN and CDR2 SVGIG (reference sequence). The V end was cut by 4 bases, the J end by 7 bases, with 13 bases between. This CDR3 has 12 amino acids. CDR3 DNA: TGTGCCTGGAATGGAGGGCTCGGTGGCTACACCTTC. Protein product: CAWNGGLGGYTF.

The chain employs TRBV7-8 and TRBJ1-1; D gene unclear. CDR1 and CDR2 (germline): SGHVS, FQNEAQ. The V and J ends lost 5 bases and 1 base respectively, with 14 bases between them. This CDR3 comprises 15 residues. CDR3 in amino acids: CASSPDTGRNTEAFF. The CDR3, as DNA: TGTGCCAGCAGCCCCGACACCGGGAGGAACACTGAAGCTTTCTTT.

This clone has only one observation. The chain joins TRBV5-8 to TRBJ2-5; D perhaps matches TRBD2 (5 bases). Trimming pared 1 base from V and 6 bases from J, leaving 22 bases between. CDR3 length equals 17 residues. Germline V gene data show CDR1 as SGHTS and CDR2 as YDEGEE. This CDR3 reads CASSLINYPGIGKTQYF. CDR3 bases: TGTGCCAGCAGCTTGATAAATTACCCGGGGATCGGAAAGACCCAGTACTTC.

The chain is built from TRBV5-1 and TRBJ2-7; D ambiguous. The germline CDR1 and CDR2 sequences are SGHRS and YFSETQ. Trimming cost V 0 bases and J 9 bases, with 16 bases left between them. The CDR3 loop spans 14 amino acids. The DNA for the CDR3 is TGCGCCAGCAGCTTGGCCACGGGTGACGGTAGGCAGTACTTC. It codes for CASSLATGDGRQYF. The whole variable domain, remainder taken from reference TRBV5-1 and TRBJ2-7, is KAGVTQTPRYLIKTRGQQVTLSCSPISGHRSVSWYQQTPGQGLQFLFEYFSETQRNKGNFPGRFSGRQFSNSRSEMNVSTLELGDSALYLCASSLATGDGRQYFGPGTRLTVT.

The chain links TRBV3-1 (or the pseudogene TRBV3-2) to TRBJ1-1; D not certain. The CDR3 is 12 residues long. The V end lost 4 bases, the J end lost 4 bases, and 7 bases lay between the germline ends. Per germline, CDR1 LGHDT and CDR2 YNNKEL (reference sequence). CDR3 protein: CASSPYGTEAFF. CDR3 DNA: TGTGCCAGCAGCCCCTATGGCACTGAAGCTTTCTTT.

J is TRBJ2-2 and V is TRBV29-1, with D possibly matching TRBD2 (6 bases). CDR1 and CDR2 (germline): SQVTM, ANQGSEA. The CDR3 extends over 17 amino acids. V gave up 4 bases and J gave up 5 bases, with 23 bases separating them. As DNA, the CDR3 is TGCAGCGTTGGTGGGGGACTCCCGGAGATTCAGACCGGGGAGCTGTTTTTT. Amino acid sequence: CSVGGGLPEIQTGELFF.

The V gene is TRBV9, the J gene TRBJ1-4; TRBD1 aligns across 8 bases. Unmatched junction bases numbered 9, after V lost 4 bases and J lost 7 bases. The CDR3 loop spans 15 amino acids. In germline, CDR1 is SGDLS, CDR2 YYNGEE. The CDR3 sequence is CASSISGQGPEKLFF. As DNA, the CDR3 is TGTGCCAGCAGCATCTCCGGACAGGGACCTGAAAAACTGTTTTTT.

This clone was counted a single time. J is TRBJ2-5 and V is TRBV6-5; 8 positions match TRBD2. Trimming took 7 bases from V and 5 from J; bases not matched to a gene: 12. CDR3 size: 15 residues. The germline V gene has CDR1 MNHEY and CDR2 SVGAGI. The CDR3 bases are TGTGCCAGCAACCCTCGGGGGGGAGGTCGGGAGACCCAGTACTTC. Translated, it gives CASNPRGGGRETQYF.

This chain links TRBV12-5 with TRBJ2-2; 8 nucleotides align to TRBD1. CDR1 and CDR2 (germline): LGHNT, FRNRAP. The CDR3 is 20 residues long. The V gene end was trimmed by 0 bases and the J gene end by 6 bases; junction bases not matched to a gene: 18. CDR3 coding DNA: TGTGCTAGTGGTTTGGTACGAAAGGACAGGGTCGTAGGTGCGGCCGGGGAGCTGTTTTTT. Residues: CASGLVRKDRVVGAAGELFF.

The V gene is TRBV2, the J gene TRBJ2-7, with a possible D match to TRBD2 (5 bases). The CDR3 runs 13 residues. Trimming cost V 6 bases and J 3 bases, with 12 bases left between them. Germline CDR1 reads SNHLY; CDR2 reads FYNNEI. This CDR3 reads CASRAGQDYEQYF. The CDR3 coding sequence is TGTGCCAGCAGGGCGGGCCAAGACTACGAGCAGTACTTC.

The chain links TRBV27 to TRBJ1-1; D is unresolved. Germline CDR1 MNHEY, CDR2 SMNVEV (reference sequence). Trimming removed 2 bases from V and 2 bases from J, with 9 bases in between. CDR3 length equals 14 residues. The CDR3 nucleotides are TGTGCCAGCAGTTTAGAGGGTCCAAACACTGAAGCTTTCTTT. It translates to CASSLEGPNTEAFF.

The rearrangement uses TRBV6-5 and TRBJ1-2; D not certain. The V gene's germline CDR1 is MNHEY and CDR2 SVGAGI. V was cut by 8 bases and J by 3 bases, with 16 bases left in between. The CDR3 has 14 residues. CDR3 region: CASAMSPGYYGYTF. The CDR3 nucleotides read TGTGCCAGCGCCATGAGCCCAGGTTACTATGGCTACACCTTC.

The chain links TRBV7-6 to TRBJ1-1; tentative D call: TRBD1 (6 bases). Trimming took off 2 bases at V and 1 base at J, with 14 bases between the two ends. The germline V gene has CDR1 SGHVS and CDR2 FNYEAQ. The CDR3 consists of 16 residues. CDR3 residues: CASSLPLQGQNTEAFF. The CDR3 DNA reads TGTGCCAGCAGCTTACCACTACAGGGACAGAACACTGAAGCTTTCTTT.

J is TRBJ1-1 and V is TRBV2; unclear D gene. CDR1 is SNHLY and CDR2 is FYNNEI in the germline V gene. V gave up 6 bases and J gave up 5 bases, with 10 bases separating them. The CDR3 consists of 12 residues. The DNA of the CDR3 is TGTGCCAGCAGGGCAGGTTGGACTGAAGCTTTCTTT. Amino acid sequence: CASRAGWTEAFF. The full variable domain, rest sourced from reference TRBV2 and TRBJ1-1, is EPEVTQTPSHQVTQMGQEVILRCVPISNHLYFYWYRQILGQKVEFLVSFYNNEISEKSEIFDDQFSVERPDGSNFTLKIRSTKLEDSAMYFCASRAGWTEAFFGQGTRLTVV.

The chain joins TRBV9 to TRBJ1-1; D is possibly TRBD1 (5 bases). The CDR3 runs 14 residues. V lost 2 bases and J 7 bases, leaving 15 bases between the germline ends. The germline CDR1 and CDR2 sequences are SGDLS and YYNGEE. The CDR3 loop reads CASSVLGQGSEAFF. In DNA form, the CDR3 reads TGTGCCAGCAGCGTGCTCGGGCAGGGCAGTGAAGCTTTCTTT.

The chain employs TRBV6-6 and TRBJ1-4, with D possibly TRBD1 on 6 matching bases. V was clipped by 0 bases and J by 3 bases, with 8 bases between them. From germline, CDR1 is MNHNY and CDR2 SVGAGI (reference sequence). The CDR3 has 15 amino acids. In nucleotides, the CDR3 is TGTGCCAGCAGTTACTCGTCAGGGGCTAATGAAAAACTGTTTTTT. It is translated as CASSYSSGANEKLFF.

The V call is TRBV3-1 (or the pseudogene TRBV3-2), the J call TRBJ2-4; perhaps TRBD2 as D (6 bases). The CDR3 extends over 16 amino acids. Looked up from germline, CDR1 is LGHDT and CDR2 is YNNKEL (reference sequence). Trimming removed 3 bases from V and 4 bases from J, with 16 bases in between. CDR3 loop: CASSQWEVGSKNIQYF. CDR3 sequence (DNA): TGTGCCAGCAGCCAGTGGGAGGTGGGTAGTAAAAACATTCAGTACTTC.

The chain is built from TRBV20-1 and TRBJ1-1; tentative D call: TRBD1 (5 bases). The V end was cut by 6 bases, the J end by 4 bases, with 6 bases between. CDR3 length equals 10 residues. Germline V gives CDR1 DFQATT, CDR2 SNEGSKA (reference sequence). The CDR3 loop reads CSAQGTEAFF. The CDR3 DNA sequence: TGCAGTGCCCAGGGCACTGAAGCTTTCTTT.

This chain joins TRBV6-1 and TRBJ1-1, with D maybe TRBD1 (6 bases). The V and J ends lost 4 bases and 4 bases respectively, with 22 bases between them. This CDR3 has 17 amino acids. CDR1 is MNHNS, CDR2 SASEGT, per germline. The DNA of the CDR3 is TGTGCCAGCAGTGGTGTGGCACCCTCAGCGGGGGCCACTGAAGCTTTCTTT. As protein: CASSGVAPSAGATEAFF.